The sequence of this T cell receptor beta chain was determined in a study of blood T cell repertoires in COVID-19. Study-wide background: Acute and convalescent COVID-19 specimens originated in the United States, Italy and Spain.

TCRdb keeps only in-frame clones here, not all; method: immunoSEQ multiplex PCR. Of a few hundred thousand clones in the sample, 80% were seen once. Germline V gene sequence: CDR1 MNHEY, CDR2 SVGEGT. The CDR3 contains 18 residues. Trimming took 1 base from V and 7 from J; bases not matched to a gene: 10. The chain uses TRBV6-2 or TRBV6-3 and TRBJ1-6; 10 nucleotides line up with TRBD1. The receptor was derived from a woman aged 70-85 years with acute or convalescent COVID-19. Sequencing was done on a sample of peripheral blood. The CDR3 DNA reads as TGTGCCAGCAGTTACTACTTTGACAGGGGGCAAGAAAATTCACCCCTCCACTTT. It specifies CASSYYFDRGQENSPLHF.